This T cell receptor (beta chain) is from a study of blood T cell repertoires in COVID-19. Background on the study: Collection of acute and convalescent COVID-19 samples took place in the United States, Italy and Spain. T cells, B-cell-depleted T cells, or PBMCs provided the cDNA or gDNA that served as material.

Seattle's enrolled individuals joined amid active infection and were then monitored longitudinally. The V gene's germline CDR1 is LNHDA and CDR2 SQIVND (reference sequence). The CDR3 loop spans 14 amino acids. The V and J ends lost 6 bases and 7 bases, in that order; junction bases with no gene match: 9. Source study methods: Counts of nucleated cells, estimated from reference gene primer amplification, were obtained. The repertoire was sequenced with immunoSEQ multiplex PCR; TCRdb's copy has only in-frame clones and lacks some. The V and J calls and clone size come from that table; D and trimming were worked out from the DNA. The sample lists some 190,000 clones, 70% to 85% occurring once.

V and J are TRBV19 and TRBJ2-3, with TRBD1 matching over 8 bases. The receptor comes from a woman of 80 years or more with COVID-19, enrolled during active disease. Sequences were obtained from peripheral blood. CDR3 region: CASRDRQGSYTQYF. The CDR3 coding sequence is TGTGCCAGTAGGGATCGACAGGGGTCATATACGCAGTATTTT.